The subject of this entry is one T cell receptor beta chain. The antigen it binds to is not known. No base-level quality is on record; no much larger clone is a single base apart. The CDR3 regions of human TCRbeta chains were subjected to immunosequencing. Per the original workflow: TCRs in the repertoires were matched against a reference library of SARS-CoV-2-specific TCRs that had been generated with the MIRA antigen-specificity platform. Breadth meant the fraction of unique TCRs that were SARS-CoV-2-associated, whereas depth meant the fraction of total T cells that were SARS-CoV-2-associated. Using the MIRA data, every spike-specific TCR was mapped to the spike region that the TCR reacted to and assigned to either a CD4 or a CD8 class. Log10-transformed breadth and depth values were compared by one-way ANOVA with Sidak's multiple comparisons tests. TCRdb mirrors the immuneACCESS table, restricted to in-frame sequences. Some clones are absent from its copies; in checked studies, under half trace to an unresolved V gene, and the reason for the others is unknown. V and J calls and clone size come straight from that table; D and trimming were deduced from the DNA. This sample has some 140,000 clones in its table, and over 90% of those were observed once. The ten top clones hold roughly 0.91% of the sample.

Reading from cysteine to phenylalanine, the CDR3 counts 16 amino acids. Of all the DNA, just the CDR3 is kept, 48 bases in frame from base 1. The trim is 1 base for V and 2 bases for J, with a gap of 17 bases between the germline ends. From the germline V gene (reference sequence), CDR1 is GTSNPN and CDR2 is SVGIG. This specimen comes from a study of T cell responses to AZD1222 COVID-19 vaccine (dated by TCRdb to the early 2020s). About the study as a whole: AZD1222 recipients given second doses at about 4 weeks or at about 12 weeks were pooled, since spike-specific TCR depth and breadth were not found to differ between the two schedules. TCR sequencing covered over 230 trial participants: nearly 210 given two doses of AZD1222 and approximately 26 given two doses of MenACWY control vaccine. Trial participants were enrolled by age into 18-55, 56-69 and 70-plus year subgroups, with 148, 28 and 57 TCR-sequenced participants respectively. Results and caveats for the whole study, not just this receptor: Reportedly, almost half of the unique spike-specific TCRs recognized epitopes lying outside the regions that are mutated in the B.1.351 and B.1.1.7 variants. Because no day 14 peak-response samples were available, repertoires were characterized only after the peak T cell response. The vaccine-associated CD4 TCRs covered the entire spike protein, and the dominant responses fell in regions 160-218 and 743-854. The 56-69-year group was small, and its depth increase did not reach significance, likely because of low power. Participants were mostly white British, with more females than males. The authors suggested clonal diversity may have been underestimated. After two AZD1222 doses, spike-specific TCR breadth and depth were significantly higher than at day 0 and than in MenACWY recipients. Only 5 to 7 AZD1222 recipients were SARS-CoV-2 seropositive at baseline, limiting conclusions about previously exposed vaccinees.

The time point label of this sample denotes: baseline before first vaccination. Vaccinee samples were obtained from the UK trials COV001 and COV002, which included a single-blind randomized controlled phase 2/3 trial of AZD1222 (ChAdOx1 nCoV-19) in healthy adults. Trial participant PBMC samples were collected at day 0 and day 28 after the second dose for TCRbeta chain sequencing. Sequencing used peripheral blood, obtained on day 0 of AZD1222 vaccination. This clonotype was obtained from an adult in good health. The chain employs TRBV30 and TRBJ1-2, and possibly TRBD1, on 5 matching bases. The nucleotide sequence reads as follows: TGTGCCTGGAGTGCCCCCCGCCTCACAGGCAACTATGGCTACACCTTC. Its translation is CAWSAPRLTGNYGYTF.